This T cell receptor beta chain was obtained from a study of T-cell memory formation after mild COVID-19. Unmatched junction bases numbered 11, after V lost 6 bases and J lost 1 base. Germline CDR1 is MNHEY and CDR2 is SMNVEV (reference sequence). The CDR3 covers 16 residues. TCRdb redid the calling of the 5' RACE reads with MiXCR, one entry per CDR3 protein. In the table there are 40,000 to 60,000 distinct CDR3 sequences, around a quarter of which are singletons. The material sequenced was PBMCs or a T cell subset sorted from them (not recorded which). J is TRBJ1-1 and V is TRBV27; 7 bases fit TRBD1. This receptor was taken from a man aged 18 to 30 who had mild COVID-19 (a few samples of this study predate the infection). Cell type and time point are not known. The chain's CDR3 is CASSPARRDRNTEAFF. In nucleotides, the CDR3 is TGTGCCAGCAGCCCCGCCCGCCGGGACAGGAACACTGAAGCTTTCTTT.